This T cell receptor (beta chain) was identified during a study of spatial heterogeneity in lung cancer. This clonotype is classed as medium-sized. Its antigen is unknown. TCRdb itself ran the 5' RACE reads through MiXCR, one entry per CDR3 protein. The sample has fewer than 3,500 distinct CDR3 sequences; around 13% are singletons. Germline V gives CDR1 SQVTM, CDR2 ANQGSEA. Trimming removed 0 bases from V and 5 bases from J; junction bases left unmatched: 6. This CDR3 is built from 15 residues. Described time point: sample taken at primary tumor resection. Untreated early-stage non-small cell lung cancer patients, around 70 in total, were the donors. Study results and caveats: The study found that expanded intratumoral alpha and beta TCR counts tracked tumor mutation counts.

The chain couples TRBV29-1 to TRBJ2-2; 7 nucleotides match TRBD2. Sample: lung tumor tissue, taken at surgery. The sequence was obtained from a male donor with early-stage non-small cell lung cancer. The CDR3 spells CSVEDLGGKTGELFF. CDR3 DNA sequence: TGCAGCGTTGAAGATCTGGGGGGGAAAACCGGGGAGCTGTTTTTT.